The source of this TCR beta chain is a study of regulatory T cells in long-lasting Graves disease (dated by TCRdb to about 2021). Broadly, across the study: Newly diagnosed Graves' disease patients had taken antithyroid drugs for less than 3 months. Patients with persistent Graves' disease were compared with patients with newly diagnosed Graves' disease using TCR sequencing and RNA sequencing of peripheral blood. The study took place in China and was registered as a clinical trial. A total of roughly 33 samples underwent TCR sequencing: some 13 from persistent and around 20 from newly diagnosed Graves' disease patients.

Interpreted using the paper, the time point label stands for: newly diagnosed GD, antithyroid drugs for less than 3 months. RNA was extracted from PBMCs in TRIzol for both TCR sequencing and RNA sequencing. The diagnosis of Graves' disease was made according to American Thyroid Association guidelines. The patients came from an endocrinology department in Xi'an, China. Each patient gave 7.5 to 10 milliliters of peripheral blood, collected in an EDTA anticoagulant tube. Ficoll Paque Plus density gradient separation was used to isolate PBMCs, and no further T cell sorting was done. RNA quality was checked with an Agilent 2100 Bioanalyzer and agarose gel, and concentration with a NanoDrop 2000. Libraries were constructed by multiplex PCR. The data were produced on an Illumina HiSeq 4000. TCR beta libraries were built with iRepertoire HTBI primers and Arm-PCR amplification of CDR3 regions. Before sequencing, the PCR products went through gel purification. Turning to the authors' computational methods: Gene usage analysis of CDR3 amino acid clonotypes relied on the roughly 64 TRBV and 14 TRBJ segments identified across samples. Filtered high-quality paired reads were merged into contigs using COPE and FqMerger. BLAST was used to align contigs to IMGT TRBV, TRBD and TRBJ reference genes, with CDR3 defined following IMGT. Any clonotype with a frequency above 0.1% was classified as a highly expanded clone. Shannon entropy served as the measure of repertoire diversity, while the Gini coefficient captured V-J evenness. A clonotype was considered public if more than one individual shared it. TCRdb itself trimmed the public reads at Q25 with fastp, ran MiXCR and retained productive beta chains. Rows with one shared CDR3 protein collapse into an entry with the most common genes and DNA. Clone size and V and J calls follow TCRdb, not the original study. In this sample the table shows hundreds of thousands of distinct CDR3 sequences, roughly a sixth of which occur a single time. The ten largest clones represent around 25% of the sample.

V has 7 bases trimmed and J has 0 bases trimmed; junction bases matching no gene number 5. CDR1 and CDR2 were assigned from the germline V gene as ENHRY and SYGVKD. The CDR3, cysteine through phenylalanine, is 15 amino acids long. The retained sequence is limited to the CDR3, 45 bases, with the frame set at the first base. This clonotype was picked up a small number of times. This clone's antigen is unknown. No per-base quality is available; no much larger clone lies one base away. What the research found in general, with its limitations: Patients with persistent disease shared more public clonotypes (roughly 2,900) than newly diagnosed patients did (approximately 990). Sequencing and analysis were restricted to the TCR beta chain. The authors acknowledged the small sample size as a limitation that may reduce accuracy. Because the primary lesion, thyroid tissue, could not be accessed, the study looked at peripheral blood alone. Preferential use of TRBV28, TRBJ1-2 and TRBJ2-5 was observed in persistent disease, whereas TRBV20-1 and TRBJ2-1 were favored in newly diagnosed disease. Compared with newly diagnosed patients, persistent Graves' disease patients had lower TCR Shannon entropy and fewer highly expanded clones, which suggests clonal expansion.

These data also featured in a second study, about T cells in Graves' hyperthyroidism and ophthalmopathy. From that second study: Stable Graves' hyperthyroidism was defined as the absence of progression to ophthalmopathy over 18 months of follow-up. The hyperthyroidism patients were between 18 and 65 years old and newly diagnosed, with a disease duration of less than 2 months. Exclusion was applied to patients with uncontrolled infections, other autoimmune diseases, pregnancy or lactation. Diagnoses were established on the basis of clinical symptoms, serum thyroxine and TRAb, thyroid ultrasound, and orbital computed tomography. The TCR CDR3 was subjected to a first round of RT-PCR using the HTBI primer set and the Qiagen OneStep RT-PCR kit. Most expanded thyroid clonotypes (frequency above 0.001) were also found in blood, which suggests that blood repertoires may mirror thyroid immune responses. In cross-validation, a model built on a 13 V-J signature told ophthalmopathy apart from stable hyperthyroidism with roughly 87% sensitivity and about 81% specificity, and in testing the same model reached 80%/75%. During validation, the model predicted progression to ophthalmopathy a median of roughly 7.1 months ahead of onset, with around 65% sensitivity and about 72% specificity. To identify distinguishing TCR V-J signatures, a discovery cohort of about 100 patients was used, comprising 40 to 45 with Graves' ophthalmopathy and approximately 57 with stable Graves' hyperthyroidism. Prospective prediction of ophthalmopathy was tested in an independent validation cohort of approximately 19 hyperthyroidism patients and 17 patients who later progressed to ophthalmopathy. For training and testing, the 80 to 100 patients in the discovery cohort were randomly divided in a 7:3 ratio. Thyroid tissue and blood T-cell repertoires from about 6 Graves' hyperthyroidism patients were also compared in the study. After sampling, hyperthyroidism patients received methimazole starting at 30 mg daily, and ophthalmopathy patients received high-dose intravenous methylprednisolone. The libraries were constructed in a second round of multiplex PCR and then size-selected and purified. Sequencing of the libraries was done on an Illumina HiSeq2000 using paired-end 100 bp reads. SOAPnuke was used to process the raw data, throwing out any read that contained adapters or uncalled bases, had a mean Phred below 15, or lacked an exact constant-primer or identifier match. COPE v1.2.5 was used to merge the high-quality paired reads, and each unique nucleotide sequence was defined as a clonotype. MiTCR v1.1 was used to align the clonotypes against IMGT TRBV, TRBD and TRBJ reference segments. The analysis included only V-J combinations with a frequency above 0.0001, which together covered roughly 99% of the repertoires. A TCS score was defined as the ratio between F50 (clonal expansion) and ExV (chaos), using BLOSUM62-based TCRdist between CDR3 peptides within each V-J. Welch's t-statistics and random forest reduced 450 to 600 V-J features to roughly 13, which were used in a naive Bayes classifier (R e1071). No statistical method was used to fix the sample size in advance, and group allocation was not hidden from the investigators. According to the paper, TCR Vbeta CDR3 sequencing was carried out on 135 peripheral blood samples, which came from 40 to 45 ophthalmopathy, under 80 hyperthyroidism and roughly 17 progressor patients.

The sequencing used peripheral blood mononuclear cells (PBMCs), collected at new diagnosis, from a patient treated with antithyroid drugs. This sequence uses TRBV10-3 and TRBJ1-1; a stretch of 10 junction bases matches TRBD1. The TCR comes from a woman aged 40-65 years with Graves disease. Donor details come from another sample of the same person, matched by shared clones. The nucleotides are TGTGCCATCACCACGGGACAGGGGATGAACACTGAAGCTTTCTTT. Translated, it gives CAITTGQGMNTEAFF.